The rows below give T cell receptor beta chains drawn from one sample of a study of blood T cell repertoires in COVID-19. The assay was immunoSEQ multiplex PCR, and TCRdb's table has in-frame clones only and misses some. This sample carries more than 200,000 clones, under 85% of them seen once, and the ten largest clones take 3% to 4%. Sequencing input: peripheral blood. The origin of the receptors is a woman aged 40 to 50 with active or convalescent COVID-19. Each CDR3 is given with its conserved first and last residue. D genes are given only for firm matches. Size is omitted from some rows. Given values are once, few, many or a class for expanded clones.

J gene	D gene	clone size	V gene	CDR3 DNA	CDR3 protein
TRBJ1-4	TRBD1	.	TRBV5-1	TGCGCCAGCAGCTTGGTGACAGGGGCTAATGAAAAACTGTTTTTT	CASSLVTGANEKLFF
TRBJ1-3	TRBD1	.	TRBV19	TGTGCCAGTAGGATGGGACAGGGGTTTGGAAACACCATATATTTT	CASRMGQGFGNTIYF
TRBJ1-1	.	.	TRBV5-5	TGTGCCAGCAGCTTGACAGCTGATCTGAACACTGAAGCTTTCTTT	CASSLTADLNTEAFF
TRBJ1-5	.	few	TRBV19	TGTGCCAGTAGTATCAGGGAAGACAATCAGCCCCAGCATTTT	CASSIREDNQPQHF
TRBJ1-1	.	.	TRBV7-9	TGTGCCAGCAGCAGGAGGGACTGGAACATGAACACTGAAGCTTTCTTT	CASSRRDWNMNTEAFF
TRBJ2-5	TRBD1	.	TRBV13	TGTGCCAGCAGCTTAGGCGAGGGGGCAGGGCCGGAGACCCAGTACTTC	CASSLGEGAGPETQYF
TRBJ1-6	.	.	TRBV28	TGTGCCAGCAGTTTATTGCGGCAGACTAATTCACCCCTCCACTTT	CASSLLRQTNSPLHF
TRBJ1-3	.	few	TRBV19	TGTGCCAGTAGTCCTACCCGACGGAGCTCTGGAAACACCATATATTTT	CASSPTRRSSGNTIYF
TRBJ2-1	.	.	TRBV19	TGTGCCAGTAGCGACCCTGCGGGCAATGAGCAGTTCTTC	CASSDPAGNEQFF
TRBJ1-4	.	few	TRBV5-6	TGTGCCAGCAGCCTTCTCGGGAGGGTTGAGGATGAAAAACTGTTTTTT	CASSLLGRVEDEKLFF
TRBJ1-1	.	.	TRBV28	TGTGCCAGCAGTTCACCCCCCCCTAGTGGAATGAACACTGAAGCTTTCTTT	CASSSPPPSGMNTEAFF
TRBJ1-1	TRBD1	.	TRBV9	TGTGCCAGCAGCGTAGGCCCCGGGACAGGTAAAGCTTTCTTT	CASSVGPGTGKAFF
TRBJ1-5	.	.	TRBV19	TGTGCCAGTAGTATAGATCCACGCGGCAATCAGCCCCAGCATTTT	CASSIDPRGNQPQHF
TRBJ1-1	TRBD1	.	TRBV2	TGTGCCAGCAGCGGGACAGTCACTGAAGCTTTCTTT	CASSGTVTEAFF
TRBJ1-3	.	.	TRBV7-9	TGTGCCAGCAGCTTAAACGGCAGGGGCGCTGGAAACACCATATATTTT	CASSLNGRGAGNTIYF
TRBJ1-6	.	.	TRBV12-3/TRBV12-4	TGTGCCAGCAGAGGCGGTAATTCACCCCTCCACTTT	CASRGGNSPLHF
TRBJ2-3	.	few	TRBV19	TGTGCCAGTAGTATAGAAAGCAGGGCCATGGATACGCAGTATTTT	CASSIESRAMDTQYF
TRBJ2-2	TRBD1	few	TRBV5-1	TGCGCCAGCAGCTTGGCCGGGAAGGGGGCGTTCGGGGAGCTGTTTTTT	CASSLAGKGAFGELFF
TRBJ2-1	TRBD2	few	TRBV11-3	TGTGCCAGCAGCTTAGGTACAGCGGGGGCCGAGCAGTTCTTC	CASSLGTAGAEQFF
TRBJ1-6	.	few	TRBV7-9	TGTGCCAGCAGCCGTGACGGGTTCCATAATTCACCCCTCCACTTT	CASSRDGFHNSPLHF
TRBJ1-5	.	.	TRBV15	TGTGCCACCAGCAGAGATAACACAGGTGATCAGCCCCAGCATTTT	CATSRDNTGDQPQHF
TRBJ2-1	TRBD1	.	TRBV29-1	TGCAGCGTCACTGACAGGGGTAGCTCCTACAATGAGCAGTTCTTC	CSVTDRGSSYNEQFF
TRBJ2-7	.	.	TRBV30	TGTGCCTGGGGGAAGGCGGGGTCCTACGAGCAGTACTTC	CAWGKAGSYEQYF
TRBJ1-1	.	.	TRBV19	TGTGCCAGTAGTCCCCACGGGGGGCTTACTGAAGCTTTCTTT	CASSPHGGLTEAFF
TRBJ1-6	TRBD1	.	TRBV3-1/TRBV3-2	TGTGCCAGCAGTCGTCTCAGGGGGATAGATTCACCCCTCCACTTT	CASSRLRGIDSPLHF
TRBJ1-6	.	few	TRBV5-6	TGTGCCAGCAGCGCCACCGGGTTCCAGGGCGGTTATTCACCCCTCCACTTT	CASSATGFQGGYSPLHF
TRBJ2-2	TRBD2	.	TRBV7-9	TGTGCCAGCAGCTCTAGCGGGAGGAACACCGGGGAGCTGTTTTTT	CASSSSGRNTGELFF
TRBJ2-1	.	.	TRBV5-5	TGTGCCAGCAGCTTGGCGGTGGAGCAGTTCTTC	CASSLAVEQFF
TRBJ1-2	TRBD1	.	TRBV9	TGTGCCAGCAGTCCGAGACAGGGGGCTGACTATGGCTACACCTTC	CASSPRQGADYGYTF